This T cell receptor (beta chain) was retrieved from a study of blood T cell repertoires in COVID-19. The overall study: The United States, Italy and Spain provided the acute and convalescent COVID-19 samples.

Which cohort a participant joined came from the clinical history participants gave. Authors' methods: Reference gene primer amplification yielded estimated nucleated cell counts. This table comes from immunoSEQ multiplex PCR, and its TCRdb copy is limited to in-frame clones, with some not included. The V and J calls and clone size are taken from that table; D and trimming were inferred from the DNA. The repertoire includes fewer than 350,000 clones, around 87% of them detected once, and roughly 1.6% sits in the top ten. This CDR3 has 14 residues. The V gene's germline CDR1 is MNHEY and CDR2 SMNVEV (reference sequence). Between the trimmed V and J ends, which lost 0 bases and 2 bases, there was a span of 7 bases.

J is TRBJ1-2 and V is TRBV27; a possible D gene is TRBD1 (5 bases). The source is a woman in her late teens or twenties with acute COVID-19. Sequenced: PBMCs or T cells enriched from blood (not recorded which). In nucleotides, the CDR3 is TGTGCCAGCAGTTTATCGGCAGGGAACTATGGCTACACCTTC. Its translation: CASSLSAGNYGYTF.